The rows below give T cell receptor beta chains drawn from one sample of a study of Ad26.COV2.S vaccination and SARS-CoV-2 variants. Libraries were prepared by immunoSEQ multiplex PCR; TCRdb keeps only in-frame clonotypes and omits some of them. Of around 320,000 clones listed, roughly 87% are singletons. The starting material was peripheral blood, obtained in a trial of Ad26.COV2.S vaccine versus placebo. These receptors were collected from a person aged 18 to 65 who received the Ad26.COV2.S COVID-19 vaccine or a placebo. The CDR3 runs from the conserved cysteine through the conserved F or W. D genes are given only for firm matches. Size is stated for part of the rows, as once, few or many counts, or as a class when the clone is expanded.

TRBJ1-6 | NA | NA | TRBV2 | TGTGCCAGCATGGACCAAAGCTCCCTCCACTTT | CASMDQSSLHF
TRBJ1-5 | TRBD1 | few | TRBV30 | TGTGCCTGGAGTCCCCAAGGGAGGGGGCATCGCAATCAGCCCCAGCATTTT | CAWSPQGRGHRNQPQHF
TRBJ1-4 | NA | NA | TRBV7-8 | TGTGCCAGCAGTCGTAGGGGTACTAATGAAAAACTGTTTTTT | CASSRRGTNEKLFF
TRBJ1-5 | TRBD1 | few | TRBV7-9 | TGTGCCAGCAGCCTCGGACAGGCACTCATGGGGGAGCCCCAGCATTTT | CASSLGQALMGEPQHF
TRBJ2-7 | NA | once | TRBV5-1 | TGCGCCAGCAGCCCCCGAGGTTCCTACGAGCAGTACTTC | CASSPRGSYEQYF
TRBJ2-7 | NA | NA | TRBV7-2 | TGTGCCAGCAGCTTAAAGACTAGTGGTGAGCAGTACTTC | CASSLKTSGEQYF
TRBJ1-2 | TRBD1 | NA | TRBV6-5 | TGTGCCAGCAGCCAGGACAGGGACGATGGCTACACCTTC | CASSQDRDDGYTF
TRBJ2-5 | NA | NA | TRBV7-7 | TGTGCTAGCAGCCCTATAGCAGGGTGGCAAGAGACCCAGTACTTC | CASSPIAGWQETQYF
TRBJ1-6 | NA | NA | TRBV6-1 | TGTGCCAGCAGTGAAGCGAAGGATTCACCCCTCCACTTT | CASSEAKDSPLHF
TRBJ1-1 | NA | NA | TRBV3-1/TRBV3-2 | TGTGCCAGCAGCCAAGTCAGACGGGGGCTGGAGAACACTGAAGCTTTCTTT | CASSQVRRGLENTEAFF
TRBJ2-7 | NA | NA | TRBV20-1 | TGCAGTGCTAGTTTATCTCGGAGGGGGCTTTCTTACGAGCAGTACTTC | CSASLSRRGLSYEQYF
TRBJ2-7 | NA | NA | TRBV5-1 | TGCGCCAGCAGCTTGGGGCAGGGGCTCAACTACGAGCAGTACTTC | CASSLGQGLNYEQYF
TRBJ1-4 | NA | once | TRBV30 | TGTGCCTGGAGAGATATGCGGTCAACTAATGAAAAACTGTTTTTT | CAWRDMRSTNEKLFF
TRBJ2-2 | NA | NA | TRBV7-2 | TGTGCCAGCAGCTTCACCCCGAACACCGGGGAGCTGTTTTTT | CASSFTPNTGELFF
TRBJ2-1 | NA | NA | TRBV27 | TGTGCCAGCAGTTTAGCCCTCCGAGGGGGTCACCTTTACAATGAGCAGTTCTTC | CASSLALRGGHLYNEQFF
TRBJ1-2 | NA | NA | TRBV7-2 | TGTGCCAGCAGCCCCGCCAGGGCGGACTATGGCTACACCTTC | CASSPARADYGYTF
TRBJ1-1 | NA | NA | TRBV30 | TGTGCCTGGAGTCCCCCTCCTGAAGCTTTCTTT | CAWSPPPEAFF
TRBJ2-1 | TRBD2 | NA | TRBV6-6 | TGTGCCAGCAGTTACCTGGTAGCGGGGGGGTACAATGAGCAGTTCTTC | CASSYLVAGGYNEQFF
TRBJ1-1 | NA | few | TRBV10-3 | TGTGCCATCAGTGCAGGGAAGAACACTGAAGCTTTCTTT | CAISAGKNTEAFF
TRBJ2-7 | NA | NA | TRBV4-2 | TGTGCCAGCAGCCCCGATAGGGGGGCCAGATACGAGCAGTACTTC | CASSPDRGARYEQYF
TRBJ1-5 | NA | NA | TRBV7-2 | TGTGCCAGCAGCTTGTTGACGACCCTTGGTCAGCCCCAGCATTTT | CASSLLTTLGQPQHF
TRBJ1-5 | NA | NA | TRBV30 | TGTGCCTGGAGTGGTGAGAACAATCAGCCCCAGCATTTT | CAWSGENNQPQHF
TRBJ2-7 | NA | NA | TRBV30 | TGTGCCTGGAGTCAGACAGCCTACGAGCAGTACTTC | CAWSQTAYEQYF
TRBJ1-2 | NA | NA | TRBV30 | TGTGCCTGGAGTGTACAAGGGTTTGATGGCTACACCTTC | CAWSVQGFDGYTF
TRBJ1-1 | NA | NA | TRBV23-1 | TGCGCCAGCCACGACAGCCAGAACACTGAAGCTTTCTTT | CASHDSQNTEAFF
TRBJ1-1 | NA | NA | TRBV7-9 | TGTGCCAGCAGCCGACAGTCGATGGGAGCTTTCTTT | CASSRQSMGAFF
TRBJ2-7 | NA | NA | TRBV6-5 | TGTGCCAGCAGTATTTCCCAGGGGATTTACGAGCAGTACTTC | CASSISQGIYEQYF
TRBJ2-7 | TRBD2 | NA | TRBV15 | TGTGCCATCCGACTAGCGGGGGAGTACGAGCAGTACTTC | CAIRLAGEYEQYF
TRBJ1-1 | TRBD1 | NA | TRBV5-1 | TGCGCCAGCAGCCACAGGGGGGTGGGAAACACTGAAGCTTTCTTT | CASSHRGVGNTEAFF
TRBJ2-3 | NA | NA | TRBV18 | TGTGCCAGCTCACTGAGGACTCTATACACAGATACGCAGTATTTT | CASSLRTLYTDTQYF
TRBJ1-2 | NA | once | TRBV10-2 | TGCGCCAGCAGTGAAGAGGCTTCCTATGGCTACACCTTC | CASSEEASYGYTF
TRBJ1-3 | NA | NA | TRBV5-1 | TGCGCCAGCAGCCCAGGGATGGGAGACACCATATATTTT | CASSPGMGDTIYF
TRBJ2-3 | TRBD2 | NA | TRBV24-1 | TGTGCCACCAGTGATGTCCTGGGGGGGGCAGATACGCAGTATTTT | CATSDVLGGADTQYF